This TCR beta chain was found in a study of long-term antiretroviral therapy in people with HIV. Study in general: It was about a decade after the earliest samples that the 2015 immediate-ART recommendation appeared. Regarding the study as a whole: Clones that expanded before ART (that is, prior to treatment) dominated the repertoire at all time points.

The CDR3 loop spans 15 amino acids. Germline CDR1 SNHLY, CDR2 FYNNEI. V gave up 1 base and J gave up 5 bases, with 14 bases separating them. This was the immunoSEQ v3.0 assay at survey level. Sequencing was directed toward roughly 35,000-55,000 T-cell genomes in each sample. The assay was immunoSEQ multiplex PCR, and TCRdb's table has in-frame clones only and misses some. The sample holds 25,000 or so clones, around four fifths seen once. As concerns this clone: As yet, its antigen is unknown.

Every donor contributed at least one pre-ART and at least two post-ART PBMC samples. The source of this sequence is a man aged 18 to 29 with HIV. Here the sequenced sample was unsorted PBMCs, taken 0.8 years before starting antiretroviral therapy. V is TRBV2 and J is TRBJ1-1, with D perhaps TRBD1 (6 bases). CDR3 DNA sequence: TGTGCCAGCAGTGAAGTTCCCGGACAGAATACTGAAGCTTTCTTT. Its translation is CASSEVPGQNTEAFF.